Described below is a single T cell receptor beta chain sequence and its context. Which antigen it targets is not known. Base qualities are not recorded, but no much larger clone differs from it by a single base. The data are from a study of blood T cells in healthy people across ages (dated by TCRdb to 2014 to 2015). With regard to the full study: In model experiments, template switching captured about one uniquely barcoded TCR beta cDNA molecule for every two T cells. To avoid experimental bias, donors of different ages were spread randomly across the sequencing lanes. Donors were grouped into four age groups: young (average roughly 15 years), middle-aged (about 40), aged (around 62) and long-lived (less than 85). Using deep sequencing normalized with unique cDNA molecular identifiers, the study measured how TCR beta repertoire diversity changes with age. For two donors (one aged 18 to 29 and one aged 80 or older), the study analyzed two additional independent replicas of 1 million unique cDNA reads from the same blood draw. What the work shows at the level of the full study, not this receptor alone: Bulk unsorted PBMC profiling prevented conclusive comparison of naive and antigen-experienced compartments. Estimates of total diversity from one million sequenced T cells were regarded as lower bounds and underestimates. As age increased, observed TCR beta diversity per million T cells dropped in a roughly linear way, and a significant reduction was already evident by age around 41. Compared with the aged group, the long-lived group had more naive CD4+ T cells, fewer expanded clones and increased TCR diversity, suggesting age selection. Because the CMV infection status of the donors was unknown, age-related changes in expanded clonotypes may potentially have been confounded. There was a strong correlation between observed TCR beta diversity and the percentage of naive T cells measured by flow cytometry.

The donors were roughly 40 Caucasian individuals from Russia, aged roughly 6 to 100 years, who were systemically healthy. Each donor gave ten milliliters of peripheral blood, drawn into EDTA-treated Vacutainer tubes. Ficoll-Paque density-gradient centrifugation was used to isolate PBMCs, with at least 7 million obtained per sample. Total RNA, at least 5.5 micrograms per sample, was extracted from PBMCs with Trizol reagent. For every donor, flow cytometry on a PBMC aliquot measured the percentage of naive CD45RAhigh/CD27high T cells. The method behind the library was 5' RACE. This sample was sequenced with an Illumina HiSeq 2500. A second PCR of roughly 6 to 11 cycles was performed with a sample-barcoded 5' primer and a J-beta primer mix. A unique molecular identifier was introduced onto each TCR beta cDNA molecule by a template-switch 5' adaptor carrying 12 random nucleotides. Each sample yielded at least 3 million CDR3-containing paired-end reads. The Mint cDNA synthesis kit, primed by a TRBC-specific oligonucleotide, was used to synthesize first-strand cDNA from all RNA. All cDNA was treated with uracil-DNA glycosylase and then went through a first 18-cycle PCR with the universal primers M1SS and BC2_uni_R. Processing in the source paper ran as follows. For normalization, 1 million high-quality reads were randomly selected from each sample, with every read carrying a distinct molecular identifier. Reads sharing molecular identifiers were discarded rather than binned into consensus sequences. MiTCR, run with a Q25 quality threshold and the strictest error-elimination algorithm, handled CDR3 identification, clonotype clustering and error correction. A nonparametric unseen species model using Euler transformation provided a lower-bound estimate of total TCR beta diversity. TCRdb trimmed public reads at Q25 via fastp, called clones via MiXCR and kept in-frame beta chains. Each CDR3 protein gets just one entry, which takes the most common genes and DNA from the rows behind it. The V and J calls were determined by TCRdb, not by the authors. The sample data list over 950,000 distinct CDR3 sequences, and about two fifths of these were observed just once. Of the sample, about an eighth falls within the top ten clones.

The germline V gene supplies CDR1 SNHLY and CDR2 FYNNEI. The CDR3 holds 18 amino acids from the cysteine to the phenylalanine. Only the CDR3 part of the read is kept: 54 bases, read in frame from the first base. V is reduced by 0 bases and J by 0 bases, leaving a spacing of 15 bases between them. The sequenced material came from blood. The TCR comes from a young man in good health. Rearrangement joined TRBV2 to TRBJ1-5; D gene: possibly TRBD1, on 6 matching bases. For the CDR3, the sequence is CASSEALGQLHSNQPQHF. The nucleotide sequence reads TGTGCCAGCAGTGAAGCGCTAGGACAGCTCCATAGCAATCAGCCCCAGCATTTT.